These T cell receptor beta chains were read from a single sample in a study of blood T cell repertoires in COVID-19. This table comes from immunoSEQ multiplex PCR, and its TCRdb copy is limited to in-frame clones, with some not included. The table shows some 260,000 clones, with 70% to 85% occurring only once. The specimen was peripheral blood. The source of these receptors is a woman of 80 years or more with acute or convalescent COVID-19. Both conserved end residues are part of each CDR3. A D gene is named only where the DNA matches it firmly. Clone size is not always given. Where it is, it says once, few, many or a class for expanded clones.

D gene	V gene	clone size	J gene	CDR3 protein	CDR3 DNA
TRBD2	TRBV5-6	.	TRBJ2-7	CASSFPTSDYEQYF	TGTGCCAGCAGCTTTCCGACTAGCGACTACGAGCAGTACTTC
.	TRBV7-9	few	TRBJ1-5	CASSRTAGNQPQHF	TGTGCCAGCAGCCGGACAGCCGGCAATCAGCCCCAGCATTTT
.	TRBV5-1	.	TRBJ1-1	CASRPPDSTEAFF	TGCGCCAGCAGACCCCCGGACAGCACTGAAGCTTTCTTT
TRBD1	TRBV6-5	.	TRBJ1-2	CASSTGTGNSYGYTF	TGTGCCAGCAGTACCGGGACAGGGAACTCCTATGGCTACACCTTC
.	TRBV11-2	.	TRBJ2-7	CASSLAPLGASSYEQYF	TGTGCCAGCAGCTTAGCCCCCCTGGGGGCCAGCTCCTACGAGCAGTACTTC
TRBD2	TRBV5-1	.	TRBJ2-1	CASSLRAGAVEQFF	TGCGCCAGCAGCTTGAGAGCGGGAGCAGTTGAGCAGTTCTTC
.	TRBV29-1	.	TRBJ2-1	CSPGAGGDPYNEQFF	TGCAGCCCCGGGGCAGGAGGGGATCCCTACAATGAGCAGTTCTTC
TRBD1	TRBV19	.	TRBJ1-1	CASSPQGVNTEAFF	TGTGCCAGTAGTCCTCAGGGGGTGAACACTGAAGCTTTCTTT
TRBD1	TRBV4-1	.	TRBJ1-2	CASSPRDSATNYGYTF	TGCGCCAGCAGCCCTCGGGACAGCGCTACTAACTATGGCTACACCTTC
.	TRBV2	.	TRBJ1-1	CASTTLTEAFF	TGTGCCAGCACTACCCTCACTGAAGCTTTCTTT
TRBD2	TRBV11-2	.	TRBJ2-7	CASSLRLARNEQYF	TGTGCCAGCAGCTTAAGACTAGCGAGGAACGAGCAGTACTTC
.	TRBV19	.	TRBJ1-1	CASSVQRRGTEAFF	TGTGCCAGTAGTGTACAGAGAAGAGGGACTGAAGCTTTCTTT
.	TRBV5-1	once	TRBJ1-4	CASSLVGGNNEKLFF	TGCGCCAGCAGCTTGGTTGGGGGCAATAATGAAAAACTGTTTTTT
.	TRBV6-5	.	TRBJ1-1	CASSYRGGNTEAFF	TGTGCCAGCAGTTATCGGGGAGGGAACACTGAAGCTTTCTTT
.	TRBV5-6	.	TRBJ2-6	CASSFGGTGANVLTF	TGTGCCAGCAGCTTTGGAGGGACCGGGGCCAACGTCCTGACTTTC
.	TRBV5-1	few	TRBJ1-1	CASSFQGPTMNTEAFF	TGCGCCAGCAGCTTTCAGGGCCCTACAATGAACACTGAAGCTTTCTTT
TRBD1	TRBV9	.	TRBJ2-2	CASSAGQGHLRTGELFF	TGTGCCAGCAGCGCCGGACAGGGCCATCTTAGGACCGGGGAGCTGTTTTTT
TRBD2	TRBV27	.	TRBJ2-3	CASRRLASTDTQYF	TGTGCCAGCAGGCGACTAGCGAGCACAGATACGCAGTATTTT
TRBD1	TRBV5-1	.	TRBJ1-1	CASSLTGDHTEAFF	TGCGCCAGCAGCTTGACAGGGGATCACACTGAAGCTTTCTTT
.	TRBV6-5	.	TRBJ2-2	CASRLQGNTGELFF	TGTGCCAGCAGGCTACAGGGGAACACCGGGGAGCTGTTTTTT
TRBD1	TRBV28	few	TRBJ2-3	CASSGRPGQGETDTQYF	TGTGCCAGCAGTGGGCGACCCGGACAGGGGGAAACAGATACGCAGTATTTT
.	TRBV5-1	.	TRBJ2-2	CASSLGQIYTGELFF	TGCGCCAGCAGCTTGGGACAGATTTACACCGGGGAGCTGTTTTTT
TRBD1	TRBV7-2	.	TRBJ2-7	CASSKEDRVTAEQYF	TGTGCCAGCAGCAAAGAGGACAGGGTAACCGCCGAGCAGTACTTC
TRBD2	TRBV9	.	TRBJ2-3	CASSVIAGVKDTQYF	TGTGCCAGCAGCGTCATAGCGGGGGTGAAAGATACGCAGTATTTT
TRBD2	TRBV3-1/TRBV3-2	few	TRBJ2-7	CASSQPSGSSSSYEQYF	TGTGCCAGCAGCCAACCTAGCGGGTCGAGCAGCTCCTACGAGCAGTACTTC
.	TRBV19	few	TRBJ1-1	CASSIDGQIPEAFF	TGTGCCAGTAGTATAGATGGGCAGATCCCTGAAGCTTTCTTT